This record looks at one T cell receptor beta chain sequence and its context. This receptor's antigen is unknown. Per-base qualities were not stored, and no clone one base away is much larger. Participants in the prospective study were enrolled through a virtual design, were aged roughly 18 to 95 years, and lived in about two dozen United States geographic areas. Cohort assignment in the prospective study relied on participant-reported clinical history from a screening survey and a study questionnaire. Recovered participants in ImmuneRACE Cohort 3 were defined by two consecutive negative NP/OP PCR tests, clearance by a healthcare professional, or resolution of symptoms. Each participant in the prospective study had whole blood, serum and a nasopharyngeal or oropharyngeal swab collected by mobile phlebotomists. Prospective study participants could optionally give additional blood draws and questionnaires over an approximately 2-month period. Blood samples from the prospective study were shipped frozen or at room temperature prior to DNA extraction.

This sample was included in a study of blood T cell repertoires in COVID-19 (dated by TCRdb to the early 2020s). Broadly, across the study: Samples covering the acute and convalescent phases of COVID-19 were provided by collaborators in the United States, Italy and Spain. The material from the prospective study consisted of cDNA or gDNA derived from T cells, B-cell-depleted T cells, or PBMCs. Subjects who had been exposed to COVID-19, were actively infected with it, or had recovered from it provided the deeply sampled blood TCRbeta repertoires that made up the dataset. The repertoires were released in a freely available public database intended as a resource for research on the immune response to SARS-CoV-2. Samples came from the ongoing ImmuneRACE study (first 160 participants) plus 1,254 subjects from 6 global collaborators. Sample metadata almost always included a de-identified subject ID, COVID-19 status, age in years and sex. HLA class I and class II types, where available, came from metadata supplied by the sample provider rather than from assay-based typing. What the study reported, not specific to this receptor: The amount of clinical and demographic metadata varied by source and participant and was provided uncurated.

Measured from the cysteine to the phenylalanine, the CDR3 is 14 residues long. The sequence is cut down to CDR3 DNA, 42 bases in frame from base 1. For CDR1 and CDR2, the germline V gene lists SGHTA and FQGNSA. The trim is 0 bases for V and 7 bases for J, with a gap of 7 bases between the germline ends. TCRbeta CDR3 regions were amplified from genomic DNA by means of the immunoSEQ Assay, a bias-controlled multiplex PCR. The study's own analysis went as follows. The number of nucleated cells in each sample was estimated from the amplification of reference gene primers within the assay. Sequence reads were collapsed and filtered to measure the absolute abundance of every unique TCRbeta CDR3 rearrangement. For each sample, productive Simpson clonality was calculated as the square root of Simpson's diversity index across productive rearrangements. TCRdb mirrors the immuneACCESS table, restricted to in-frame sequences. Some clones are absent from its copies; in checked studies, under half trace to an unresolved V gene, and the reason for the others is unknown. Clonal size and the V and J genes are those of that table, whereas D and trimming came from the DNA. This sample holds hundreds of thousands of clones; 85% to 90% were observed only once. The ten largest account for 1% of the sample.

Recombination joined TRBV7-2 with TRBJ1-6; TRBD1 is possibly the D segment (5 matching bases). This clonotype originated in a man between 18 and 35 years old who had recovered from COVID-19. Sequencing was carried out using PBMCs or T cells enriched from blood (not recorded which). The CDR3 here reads CASSLAPGNSPLHF. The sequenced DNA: TGTGCCAGCAGCTTAGCGCCAGGGAATTCACCCCTCCACTTT.